Shown below are 6 T cell receptor beta chains from a single sample sequenced in a study of T cells in Graves' hyperthyroidism and ophthalmopathy. The source material, RNA transcripts, was used to amplify TCR beta CDR3 regions. HTBI primers were employed in a first-round RT-PCR of the TCR CDR3. TCRdb re-derived calls from the multiplex PCR reads in MiXCR, one entry per CDR3 protein. The table includes hundreds of thousands of distinct CDR3 sequences, around 45% detected once. The sample consisted of peripheral blood or thyroid tissue (not recorded which). The receptors were sampled from a woman between 18 and 29 years old with Graves' hyperthyroidism.

This clonotype was counted between two and nine times. The chain is built from TRBV29-1 and TRBJ2-7; 7 positions agree with TRBD2. Germline assignment: CDR1 SQVTM and CDR2 ANQGSEA. The length of the CDR3 is 16 residues. Trimming removed 3 bases from V and 4 bases from J; junction bases left unmatched: 15. For the CDR3, the DNA is TGCAGCGTTGAGGTAGCGGGCCCGCGGCCCCCTTACGAGCAGTACTTC. Its protein product is CSVEVAGPRPPYEQYF.

This clonotype was seen a handful of times. The chain is built from TRBV7-2 and TRBJ2-5; D not certain. The CDR3 consists of 15 residues. Germline CDR1 reads SGHTA; CDR2 reads FQGNSA. The germline V and J ends were trimmed by 3 bases and 5 bases, with 16 bases remaining between them. The CDR3 spells CASSLSIDQLETQYF. The DNA for the CDR3 is TGTGCCAGCAGCTTGTCAATAGACCAACTGGAGACCCAGTACTTC.

This chain connects TRBV9 to TRBJ1-1, with D unresolved. CDR1 and CDR2 (germline): SGDLS, YYNGEE. Trimming took off 4 bases at V and 5 bases at J, with 15 bases between the two ends. CDR3 size: 14 residues. The DNA for the CDR3 is TGTGCCAGCAGCCTACCGGACTACAAAACTGAAGCTTTCTTT. This encodes CASSLPDYKTEAFF.

At least ten counts were recorded for this clonotype. The V call is TRBV29-1, the J call TRBJ1-2; 8 bases agree with TRBD1. V lost 7 bases to trimming and J lost 1 base; unmatched junction nucleotides: 5. This CDR3 has 13 residues. The germline CDR1 and CDR2 sequences are SQVTM and ANQGSEA. This chain's CDR3 is CSARTGYNYGYTF. The CDR3, as DNA: TGCAGCGCCCGGACAGGGTATAACTATGGCTACACCTTC. Full variable domain (remainder filled in from reference TRBV29-1 and TRBJ1-2): SAVISQKPSRDICQRGTSLTIQCQVDSQVTMMFWYRQQPGQSLTLIATANQGSEATYESGFVIDKFPISRPNLTFSTLTVSNMSPEDSSIYLCSARTGYNYGYTFGSGTRLTVV.

Concerning this clonotype itself: Since a much larger clone is just one base distant, this may be a read error. This chain links TRBV2 with TRBJ2-7; the D is unclear. There are 12 residues in the CDR3. Germline V CDR1 and CDR2: SNHLY, FYNNEI. The CDR3 is CVSSEPVDEQYF. The DNA for the CDR3 is TGTGTCAGCAGTGAACCGGTGGACGAGCAGTACTTC.

This clonotype was detected a few times. The chain uses TRBV5-1 and TRBJ1-2; 9 nucleotides line up with TRBD1. Trimming took 0 bases from V and 6 from J; bases not matched to a gene: 3. Looked up from germline, CDR1 is SGHRS and CDR2 is YFSETQ. The CDR3 sequence is 14 residues long. The CDR3 sequence: CASSLANRGHGYTF. For the CDR3, the DNA is TGCGCCAGCAGCTTGGCCAACAGGGGGCATGGCTACACCTTC.